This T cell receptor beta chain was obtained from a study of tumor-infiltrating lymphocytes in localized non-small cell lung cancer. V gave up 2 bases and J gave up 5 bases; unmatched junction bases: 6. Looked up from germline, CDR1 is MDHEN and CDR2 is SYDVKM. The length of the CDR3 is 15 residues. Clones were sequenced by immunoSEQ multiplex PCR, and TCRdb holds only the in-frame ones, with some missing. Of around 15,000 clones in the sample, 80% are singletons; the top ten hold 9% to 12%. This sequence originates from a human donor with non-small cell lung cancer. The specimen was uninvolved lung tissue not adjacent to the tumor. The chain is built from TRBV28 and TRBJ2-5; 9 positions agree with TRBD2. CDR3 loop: CASSLGGRAGETQYF. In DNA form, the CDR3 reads TGTGCCAGCAGTTTAGGCGGGAGGGCGGGGGAGACCCAGTACTTC.